The 12 T cell receptor beta chains below come from one sample, sequenced in a study of immune cell composition in non-small cell lung cancer. Method: immunoSEQ multiplex PCR; TCRdb's copy keeps in-frame clones and lacks some. The sample includes about 2,500 clones, over 60% of them seen just once. Normal lung sampling was at least 3 cm from the tumour, as distant as possible. The sequenced sample was non-adjacent lung tissue. All receptors come from a human donor with non-small cell lung cancer.

This rearrangement joins TRBV29-1 to TRBJ1-6; TRBD1 matches 8 bases. The CDR3 spans 14 residues. Germline V gives CDR1 SQVTM, CDR2 ANQGSEA. V was clipped by 5 bases and J by 3 bases; unmatched bases: 3. The CDR3 loop is CSVPGGFYNSPLHF. As DNA, the CDR3 is TGCAGCGTTCCAGGGGGCTTCTATAATTCACCCCTCCACTTT.

This rearrangement joins TRBV9 to TRBJ2-1; 11 bases agree with TRBD2. The germline gives CDR1 SGDLS, CDR2 YYNGEE. CDR3 length equals 17 residues. J lost 4 bases, V lost 0 bases, and 6 bases had no gene match. The CDR3 spells CASSVEGSGRAYNEQFF. The CDR3 DNA follows: TGTGCCAGCAGCGTAGAGGGTAGCGGGAGGGCTTACAATGAGCAGTTCTTC. The full variable domain, its missing parts supplied by reference TRBV9 and TRBJ2-1, is DSGVTQTPKHLITATGQRVTLRCSPRSGDLSVYWYQQSLDQGLQFLIQYYNGEERAKGNILERFSAQQFPDLHSELNLSSLELGDSALYFCASSVEGSGRAYNEQFFGPGTRLTVL.

The V gene is TRBV9, the J gene TRBJ1-1; TRBD1 agrees at 7 bases. V was pared by 3 bases and J by 5 bases, with 7 bases of the junction left unmatched. This CDR3 contains 14 residues. The germline V gene has CDR1 SGDLS and CDR2 YYNGEE. In nucleotides, the CDR3 is TGTGCCAGCAGCGCCTTGACAGGGAGGACTGAAGCTTTCTTT. Protein: CASSALTGRTEAFF.

This clone is labeled medium-sized. The V call is TRBV5-1, the J call TRBJ1-1, with D possibly being TRBD1 (5 bases). The length of the CDR3 is 14 residues. Trimming stripped 0 bases from V and 8 bases from J, with 14 bases between. The germline V gene has CDR1 SGHRS and CDR2 YFSETQ. As DNA, the CDR3 is TGCGCCAGCAGCTTGGACCCGACGGGACTCGAAGCTTTCTTT. It encodes CASSLDPTGLEAFF.

This clone is large by share. The chain couples TRBV19 to TRBJ1-2; D is perhaps TRBD1 (5 bases). This CDR3 has 12 residues. From germline, CDR1 is LNHDA and CDR2 SQIVND (reference sequence). Trimming shortened V by 6 bases and J by 6 bases, and 11 bases separated the two germline ends. In DNA form, the CDR3 reads TGTGCCAGTAGACCTCAGGGCGATGGCTACACCTTC. Residues: CASRPQGDGYTF.

This clone was seen more than once but under ten times. The V call is TRBV6-4, the J call TRBJ2-2; D perhaps matches TRBD2 (6 bases). The V gene's germline CDR1 is MRHNA and CDR2 SNTAGT. The CDR3 spans 14 residues. V was trimmed by 2 bases and J by 6 bases, leaving 10 bases between them. For the CDR3, the DNA is TGTGCCAGCAGTGACGGGGGACTGGCCGGGGAGCTGTTTTTT. Encoded protein: CASSDGGLAGELFF.

This clone appeared once. As DNA, the CDR3 is TGCGCCAGTCAGGACAGGAAGGGCTATGGCTACACCTTC. Protein sequence: CASQDRKGYGYTF. This sequence joins TRBV10-2 and TRBJ1-2; 7 nucleotides line up with TRBD1. The germline gives CDR1 WSHSY, CDR2 SAAADI. V trimming: 9 bases; J trimming: 4 bases; junction bases outside the gene matches: 8. CDR3 size: 13 residues.

The chain has TRBV2 and TRBJ1-6; possibly TRBD1 for D (6 bases). The CDR3 sequence is 16 residues long. Germline V gene sequence: CDR1 SNHLY, CDR2 FYNNEI. With 5 bases removed from V and 6 bases from J, the gap between germline ends came to 17 bases. CDR3 coding DNA: TGTGCCAGCAGTTTTACAGGGTTGGTGGGTAATTCACCCCTCCACTTT. Protein sequence: CASSFTGLVGNSPLHF.

The V and J genes are TRBV11-2 and TRBJ2-7; 11 positions agree with TRBD1. The V gene end was trimmed by 5 bases and the J gene end by 4 bases; junction bases not matched to a gene: 7. The CDR3 runs 15 residues. In germline, CDR1 is SGHAT, CDR2 FQNNGV. CDR3 sequence reads: CASSPDRGLYYEQYF. The CDR3 DNA reads as TGTGCCAGCAGCCCGGACAGGGGGCTATATTACGAGCAGTACTTC.

This chain connects TRBV30 to TRBJ2-1, with TRBD2 matching 9 bases. This CDR3 region has 14 residues. Germline V lookup: CDR1 GTSNPN, CDR2 SVGIG (reference sequence). J was trimmed by 6 bases and V by 3 bases; bases with no gene match: 6. The CDR3 coding sequence is TGTGCCTGGAGCGCGGGGGGGGTGGGCAATGAGCAGTTCTTC. It translates to CAWSAGGVGNEQFF. The variable domain in full, with the rest retrieved from reference TRBV30 and TRBJ2-1, is SQTIHQWPATLVQPVGSPLSLECTVEGTSNPNLYWYRQAAGRGLQLLFYSVGIGQISSEVPQNLSASRPQDRQFILSSKKLLLSDSGFYLCAWSAGGVGNEQFFGPGTRLTVL.

The chain employs TRBV7-9 and TRBJ1-5; weak D call: TRBD1 (5 bases). There are 14 residues in the CDR3. Germline CDR1 SEHNR, CDR2 FQNEAQ (reference sequence). The germline V and J ends were trimmed by 4 bases and 0 bases, with 7 bases remaining between them. CDR3 in amino acids: CASSSGDSNQPQHF. CDR3 DNA: TGTGCCAGCAGCTCGGGGGATAGCAATCAGCCCCAGCATTTT.

This chain links TRBV28 with TRBJ1-1; the D gene is possibly TRBD1 (6 bases). The CDR3 has 14 amino acids. Looked up from germline, CDR1 is MDHEN and CDR2 is SYDVKM. Trimming pared 3 bases from V and 7 bases from J, leaving 15 bases between. The CDR3 DNA sequence: TGTGCCAGCAGTTTCAGGGGCGAGGGTTTTGAAGCTTTCTTT. Amino acid sequence: CASSFRGEGFEAFF.